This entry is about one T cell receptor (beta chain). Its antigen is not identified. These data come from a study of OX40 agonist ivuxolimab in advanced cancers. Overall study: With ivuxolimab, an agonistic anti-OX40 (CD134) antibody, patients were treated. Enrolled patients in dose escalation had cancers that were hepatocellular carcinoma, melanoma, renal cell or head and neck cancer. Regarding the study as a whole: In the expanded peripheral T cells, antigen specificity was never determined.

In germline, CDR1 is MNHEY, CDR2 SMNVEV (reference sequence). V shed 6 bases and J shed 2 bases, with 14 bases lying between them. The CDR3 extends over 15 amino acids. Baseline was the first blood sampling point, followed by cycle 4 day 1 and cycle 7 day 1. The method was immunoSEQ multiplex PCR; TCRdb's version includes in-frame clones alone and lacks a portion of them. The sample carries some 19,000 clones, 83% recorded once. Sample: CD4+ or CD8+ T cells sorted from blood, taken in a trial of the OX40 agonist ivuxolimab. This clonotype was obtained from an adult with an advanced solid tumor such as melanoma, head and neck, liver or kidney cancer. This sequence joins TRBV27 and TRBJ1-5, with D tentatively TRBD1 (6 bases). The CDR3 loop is CASSELWGRNQPQHF. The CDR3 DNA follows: TGTGCCAGCAGCGAACTATGGGGGCGCAATCAGCCCCAGCATTTT.